The next 28 T cell receptor beta chains were all read from a single sample in a study of prognosis after radiotherapy for stage I lung cancer. TCR beta CDR3 was amplified from genomic DNA by two-round multiplex PCR. The first round of PCR was done with primers that matched each TRBV and TRBJ gene. TCRdb recomputed calls from the multiplex PCR reads with MiXCR, one row per CDR3 protein. In the table there are around 20,000 distinct CDR3 sequences, approximately 50% of which are singletons. Sequenced here: PBMCs, sampled before or after stereotactic body radiation therapy (not recorded which). These receptor sequences come from a donor of 50 years or more with non-small cell lung cancer.

This clonotype was observed at least ten times. The chain uses TRBV4-2 and TRBJ2-1; 10 bases are shared with TRBD2. J lost 8 bases, V lost 3 bases, and 16 bases had no gene match. Germline assignment: CDR1 LGHNA and CDR2 YNFKEQ. The CDR3 sequence is 18 residues long. The chain's CDR3 is CASSQIKAGGPHGDEQFF. DNA of the CDR3: TGTGCCAGCAGCCAGATTAAAGCGGGAGGGCCTCATGGCGATGAGCAGTTCTTC.

The chain joins TRBV2 to TRBJ2-7; D is possibly TRBD2 (6 bases). The CDR3 totals 14 residues. The V and J ends lost 6 bases and 0 bases respectively, with 12 bases between them. CDR1 and CDR2 (germline): SNHLY, FYNNEI. The CDR3 nucleotides read TGTGCCAGCAGGCCGGGACTGGGCTCCTACGAGCAGTACTTC. Encoded protein: CASRPGLGSYEQYF.

A remark on this clonotype: Possible read error: a much larger clone is one base away. V and J are TRBV29-1 and TRBJ2-2; D tentatively reads TRBD1 or TRBD2 (7 bases each). The CDR3 totals 16 residues. Germline loops: CDR1 SQVTM, CDR2 ANQGSEA. CDR3 bases: TGCAGCGTTGGAGGGGGGGGACAGAAGAACTCCGGGGAGCTGTTTTTT. Its protein product is CSVGGGGQKNSGELFF.

In this sample, this clonotype turned up many times. The V call is TRBV19, the J call TRBJ1-2, with D possibly TRBD1 on 5 matching bases. Trimming removed 4 bases from V and 4 bases from J, with 13 bases in between. The germline V gene encodes CDR1 LNHDA and CDR2 SQIVND (reference sequence). CDR3 length: 14 residues. CDR3 in amino acids: CASSNRDGLYGYTF. DNA for the CDR3: TGTGCCAGTAGTAACCGGGACGGCCTCTATGGCTACACCTTC. The whole variable domain, remainder taken from reference TRBV19 and TRBJ1-2, is DGGITQSPKYLFRKEGQNVTLSCEQNLNHDAMYWYRQDPGQGLRLIYYSQIVNDFQKGDIAEGYSVSREKKESFPLTVTSAQKNPTAFYLCASSNRDGLYGYTFGSGTRLTVV.

The chain joins TRBV20-1 to TRBJ1-1, with a possible D match to TRBD1 (6 bases). CDR1 is DFQATT and CDR2 is SNEGSKA in the germline V gene (reference sequence). Trimming removed 8 bases at V and 7 bases at J, with 17 bases between. The CDR3 contains 12 residues. The CDR3 DNA reads TGCAGTAACCGGGGGCGGAGAAGTGAAGCTTTCTTT. This translates into CSNRGRRSEAFF.

Comment on this clonotype: It differs at one base from a far larger clone, so likely a read error. CDR3: CASSPTLAGGNNEQFF. The CDR3 DNA is TGCGCCAGCAGCCCCACACTAGCGGGGGGAAACAATGAGCAGTTCTTC. The chain has TRBV5-1 and TRBJ2-5, with 12 bases lining up with TRBD2. The J call is in doubt because the DNA end fits TRBJ2-1 better. This CDR3 region has 16 residues. Germline V gives CDR1 SGHRS, CDR2 YFSETQ.

This clonotype came up a few times. The chain couples TRBV2 to TRBJ1-2, with D possibly being TRBD1 (5 bases). V lost 3 bases and J 1 base, leaving 6 bases between the germline ends. The CDR3 has 13 residues. Germline V gene data show CDR1 as SNHLY and CDR2 as FYNNEI. The CDR3 protein is CASSDRVNYGYTF. The CDR3 DNA is TGTGCCAGCAGTGACAGGGTTAACTATGGCTACACCTTC.

The chain links TRBV28 to TRBJ2-4; D is undetermined. V gave up 8 bases and J gave up 4 bases, with 15 bases separating them. Germline V gene sequence: CDR1 MDHEN, CDR2 SYDVKM. This CDR3 spans 14 amino acids. The CDR3: CASGIVSYKNIQYF. CDR3 nucleotides: TGTGCCAGCGGTATAGTTTCGTATAAAAACATTCAGTACTTC.

This clonotype was picked up many times. The chain couples TRBV2 to TRBJ1-2; D is perhaps TRBD1 (6 bases). CDR1 and CDR2 from the germline V gene are SNHLY and FYNNEI. This CDR3 has 12 residues. The ends were cut back, 10 bases at V and 9 bases at J, with 18 bases in the middle. The CDR3 sequence is CATRGGTWRYTF. The CDR3 DNA follows: TGTGCCACCAGGGGCGGCACTTGGCGCTACACCTTC. The variable domain in full, with the rest retrieved from reference TRBV2 and TRBJ1-2, is EPEVTQTPSHQVTQMGQEVILRCVPISNHLYFYWYRQILGQKVEFLVSFYNNEISEKSEIFDDQFSVERPDGSNFTLKIRSTKLEDSAMYFCATRGGTWRYTFGSGTRLTVV.

The rearrangement uses TRBV11-2 and TRBJ2-5; TRBD1 agrees at 7 bases. V gave up 1 base and J gave up 5 bases; unmatched junction bases: 4. CDR3 length: 14 residues. Germline CDR1 is SGHAT and CDR2 is FQNNGV. DNA of the CDR3: TGTGCCAGCAGCTTAGGGACGACAGGGGAGACCCAGTACTTC. Its translation: CASSLGTTGETQYF.

The J gene is TRBJ1-5, the V gene TRBV27; 9 bases agree with TRBD1. This CDR3 comprises 15 residues. Germline values: CDR1 MNHEY, CDR2 SMNVEV (reference sequence). The V and J ends lost 7 bases and 2 bases, in that order; junction bases with no gene match: 6. The chain's CDR3 is CASISQGAGNQPQHF. The CDR3 DNA reads as TGTGCCAGCATTTCACAGGGGGCCGGCAATCAGCCCCAGCATTTT.

Remarks on this clonotype: Given a far larger clone just one base away, this is likely a sequencing read error. The chain uses TRBV25-1 and TRBJ2-7; 10 nucleotides line up with TRBD1. Germline values: CDR1 MGHDK, CDR2 SYGVNS. The CDR3 extends over 16 amino acids. CDR3 sequence reads: CASSEPPGQGSDEHYF. The CDR3 bases are TGTGCCAGCAGTGAACCTCCGGGACAGGGGTCCGACGAGCATTACTTC.

Concerning this clonotype: This sequence is one base from a far larger clone and is likely a read error. The V gene is TRBV6-2 or TRBV6-3, the J gene TRBJ2-5; D is uncertain. Germline assignment: CDR1 MNHEY and CDR2 SVGEGT. The CDR3 is made up of 12 amino acids. The CDR3 here is CVSSSDIETQYF. The CDR3 bases are TGTGTCAGCAGCTCAGACATTGAGACCCAGTACTTC.

Regarding this clonotype: A far larger clone is off by one base, so a read error is likely. The CDR3 coding sequence is TGTGCCAGCAGTTTATCCGAGAGCCTCAATGAGCAGTTCTTC. Its translation: CASSLSESLNEQFF. V gene TRBV6-9 combines with J gene TRBJ2-1, with D uncertain. The CDR3 runs 14 residues. Trimming removed 4 bases at V and 6 bases at J, with 13 bases between. The germline V gene has CDR1 MNHGY and CDR2 SVAAGI.

In DNA form, the CDR3 reads TGTGCCAGCAAGCATGACTCCTACAATGAGCAGTTCTTC. Translation gives CASKHDSYNEQFF. The chain has TRBV6-1 and TRBJ2-1; D is ambiguous. This CDR3 region has 13 residues. CDR1 and CDR2 (germline): MNHNS, SASEGT. The V end was cut by 7 bases, the J end by 0 bases, with 7 bases between.

This clonotype was seen a single time. The gene calls are TRBV7-9 and TRBJ2-2; 9 bases are a match to TRBD2. Germline V gene data show CDR1 as SEHNR and CDR2 as FQNEAQ (reference sequence). This CDR3 has 14 amino acids. The V and J ends lost 3 bases and 5 bases, in that order; junction bases with no gene match: 1. CDR3 coding DNA: TGTGCCAGCAGCTTTACTAGCGGGACCGGGGAGCTGTTTTTT. Its translation: CASSFTSGTGELFF.

A remark on this clonotype: A much larger clone sits a single nucleotide away, making a read error possible. The J gene is TRBJ2-3, the V gene TRBV27; 9 bases fit TRBD2. The CDR3 is 18 residues long. The germline CDR1 and CDR2 sequences are MNHEY and SMNVEV (reference sequence). The J segment lost 5 bases and the V segment lost 2 bases, leaving 14 bases of the junction unmatched. For the CDR3, the DNA is TGTGCCAGCAGTTTAAAGTGGAACCCTAGCGGGATAAAAGATACGCAGTATTTT. Translated: CASSLKWNPSGIKDTQYF.

This clonotype was counted ten times or more. The chain recombines TRBV20-1 with TRBJ2-7; 8 nucleotides agree with TRBD1. J gave up 2 bases and V 3 bases, and 6 bases lay outside the gene matches. Germline V lookup: CDR1 DFQATT, CDR2 SNEGSKA (reference sequence). This CDR3 contains 14 residues. The CDR3 DNA sequence: TGCAGTGCTAGGGGGATACAGGGGGCCTACGAGCAGTACTTC. This codes for CSARGIQGAYEQYF.

Here the CDR3 DNA reads TGTGCCACAAACGCTGGATCCGGCGACAGGGTGGGCTACACCTTC. It encodes CATNAGSGDRVGYTF. J is TRBJ1-2 and V is TRBV2; 7 bases agree with TRBD1. The junction had 19 bases not matched to a gene; V was cut back by 10 bases and J by 8 bases. CDR1 SNHLY and CDR2 FYNNEI come from the germline V gene. This CDR3 has 15 residues. Complete variable domain (other parts from reference TRBV2 and TRBJ1-2): EPEVTQTPSHQVTQMGQEVILRCVPISNHLYFYWYRQILGQKVEFLVSFYNNEISEKSEIFDDQFSVERPDGSNFTLKIRSTKLEDSAMYFCATNAGSGDRVGYTFGSGTRLTVV.

Sample share makes this clonotype medium-sized. The gene calls are TRBV20-1 and TRBJ1-5; 11 bases are a match to TRBD1. CDR3 size: 15 residues. Germline V gene lookup returns CDR1 DFQATT and CDR2 SNEGSKA (reference sequence). J was trimmed by 7 bases and V by 3 bases; bases with no gene match: 8. CDR3 loop: CSASKGQGARQPQHF. CDR3 nucleotides: TGCAGTGCTAGTAAAGGACAGGGGGCGCGACAGCCCCAGCATTTT.

This clonotype was seen ten or more times. The genes are TRBV5-1 and TRBJ1-3, with D possibly being TRBD1 (5 bases). Trimming removed 6 bases from V and 0 bases from J, with 7 bases in between. CDR3 length equals 13 residues. Germline loops: CDR1 SGHRS, CDR2 YFSETQ. In nucleotides, the CDR3 is TGCGCCAGCACCACAGGCTCTGGAAACACCATATATTTT. This translates into CASTTGSGNTIYF.

This clonotype was counted a single time. V gene TRBV20-1 combines with J gene TRBJ1-5; possible D gene TRBD1, 6 bases. The V end was cut by 0 bases, the J end by 0 bases, with 12 bases between. The germline gives CDR1 DFQATT, CDR2 SNEGSKA (reference sequence). This CDR3 region has 16 residues. The CDR3 DNA is TGCAGTGCTAGAGATACCAGGGGCTCTAGCAATCAGCCCCAGCATTTT. Amino acids: CSARDTRGSSNQPQHF.

There are many counts of this clonotype. The gene calls are TRBV28 and TRBJ1-1; D is possibly TRBD1 (6 bases). The CDR3 has 14 amino acids. V was clipped by 8 bases and J by 0 bases, with 13 bases between them. Germline V gene data show CDR1 as MDHEN and CDR2 as SYDVKM. DNA of the CDR3: TGTGCCAGCTGTCCAGGGGCCTTGAACACTGAAGCTTTCTTT. It yields the protein CASCPGALNTEAFF.

This clonotype occurred many times. The chain combines TRBV3-1 with TRBJ2-1; no definite D call. The CDR3 totals 14 residues. The V end was cut by 1 base, the J end by 5 bases, with 9 bases between. Germline V gene sequence: CDR1 LGHDT, CDR2 YNNKEL (reference sequence). The CDR3 reads CASSQVLADNEQFF. The CDR3 nucleotides read TGTGCCAGCAGCCAAGTTCTCGCGGACAATGAGCAGTTCTTC.

This clonotype was seen at least ten times. V and J are TRBV5-1 and TRBJ2-5, with D tentatively TRBD2 (5 bases). Trimming shortened V by 4 bases and J by 1 base, and 11 bases separated the two germline ends. The CDR3 loop spans 14 amino acids. From germline, CDR1 is SGHRS and CDR2 YFSETQ. CDR3 DNA sequence: TGCGCCAGCAGCCCCTCGGGGTTCCAAGAGACCCAGTACTTC. Protein: CASSPSGFQETQYF.

About this clonotype: The conserved phenylalanine or tryptophan is not found at the CDR3 terminus, so this likely reflects a read error. The DNA is omitted, as the CDR3 cannot be located on it reliably, and the CDR3 follows TCRdb's listing. The chain employs TRBV7-2 and TRBJ2-2. CDR1 and CDR2 from the germline V gene are SGHTA and FQGNSA. The CDR3 is 16 amino acids long, termini counted. This CDR3 reads CASSLRQNTNTGEMFS.

The chain uses TRBV6-1 and TRBJ1-6, with unresolved D. Trimming stripped 6 bases from V and 1 base from J, with 4 bases between. The germline gives CDR1 MNHNS, CDR2 SASEGT. The CDR3 is 13 amino acids. The CDR3 region has the DNA TGTGCCAGCAGGGCTTCCTATAATTCACCCCTCCACTTT. It specifies CASRASYNSPLHF.

The chain employs TRBV20-1 and TRBJ2-1, with D maybe TRBD2 (5 bases). The V gene lost 6 bases and the J gene lost 5 bases, with 14 bases spanning the gap. Germline CDR1 and CDR2: DFQATT and SNEGSKA (reference sequence). The CDR3 totals 13 residues. The CDR3 coding sequence is TGCAGTGCCGGGCCACACGGGGACAATGAGCAGTTCTTC. Its translation: CSAGPHGDNEQFF.